Each of the 9 T cell receptor beta chains below was sequenced from the same sample in a study of tumor and adjacent non-tumor tissue in lung cancer. RNA was extracted from bulk tissue without any cell sorting. The library came from three nested PCR rounds adapted from ARM-PCR protocols. TCRdb itself ran the multiplex PCR reads through MiXCR, one entry per CDR3 protein. The profile shows approximately 110,000 distinct CDR3 sequences, about 75% of them singletons. Material for sequencing was lung tumor tissue. Receptors originate from a woman aged 55-69 years with non-small cell lung cancer.

This clonotype was counted between two and nine times. The germline gene is not matched at one end of the junction; a read error may be the cause. The chain joins TRBV11-2 to TRBJ1-1, with unresolved D. Germline-derived CDR1 and CDR2 are SGHAT and FQNNGV. CDR3 length: 15 residues. CDR3 in amino acids: CTSSLDPSTYTETFF. The CDR3 DNA reads TGTACCAGCAGCTTGGATCCGTCAACGTACACTGAAACTTTCTTT.

There are a few counts of this clonotype. A single base separates this from a much larger clone, so it may be a read error. The rearrangement joins TRBV4-3 to TRBJ1-3; D is possibly TRBD1 (5 bases). The CDR3 totals 14 residues. Germline lookup yields CDR1 LGHNA and CDR2 YSLEER. DNA of the CDR3: TGCGCCAGGAGCCAGCAGGGTCGGAGAAACACCATATATTTT. Its protein product is CARSQQGRRNTIYF.

This clonotype was picked up a small number of times. The chain recombines TRBV5-1 with TRBJ2-2, with 8 bases matching TRBD1. V lost 7 bases and J lost 4; bases outside the gene matches: 6. Per germline, CDR1 SGHRS and CDR2 YFSETQ. This CDR3 is built from 14 residues. The CDR3 region is CASSTGDTTGELFF. Written as DNA, the CDR3 is TGCGCCAGCTCGACAGGGGATACCACCGGGGAGCTGTTTTTT.

A word on this clonotype: One end of the junction does not line up with germline, which may come from a read error. CDR3 nucleotides: TGTGCCAGCAATCATCAGCCATCCTACAATGAGCAGTCCTTC. As protein: CASNHQPSYNEQSF. The chain couples TRBV6-2 or TRBV6-3 to TRBJ2-1; D is unclear. This CDR3 spans 14 amino acids. The germline CDR1 and CDR2 sequences are MNHEY and SVGEGT.

Details on this clonotype: Germline is not matched at one junction end, which may reflect a read error. CDR3 in DNA: TGTGCCAACAGCTCGACTTTAGTTGTGGGGACCCAGTACTTC. It yields the protein CANSSTLVVGTQYF. The chain links TRBV11-3 to TRBJ2-5; no clear D. This CDR3 contains 14 residues. The germline gives CDR1 SGHNT, CDR2 YENEEA.

About this clonotype itself: One end of the junction fails to match germline, which may point to a read error. The chain has TRBV12-3 or TRBV12-4 and TRBJ2-3; TRBD2 is a possible D gene (5 bases). CDR3 length: 13 amino acids. The CDR3 nucleotides are TGTGCCAGCAGTGATACGACAAATCTAGCAACGCATTTT. Translation gives CASSDTTNLATHF.

This clonotype was seen only a few times. It may be a read error: a sequence one base away is much more abundant. This chain connects TRBV6-2 or TRBV6-3 to TRBJ2-7; 12 bases agree with TRBD2. CDR1 and CDR2 (germline): MNHEY, SVGEGT. J gave up 6 bases and V 2 bases, and 8 bases lay outside the gene matches. The CDR3 loop spans 16 amino acids. CDR3 nucleotide sequence: TGTGCCAGCAGTTACGCGACTAGCGGGAGTCGTGGCGAGCAGTACTTC. This sequence encodes CASSYATSGSRGEQYF.

In the case of this clonotype: A clone one base away is much larger, so this may be a read error. This CDR3 is CASSGYTDTQYF. Here the CDR3 DNA reads TGTGCCAGCAGTGGATACACAGATACGCAGTATTTT. The chain links TRBV6-1 to TRBJ2-3; no definite D call. There are 12 residues in the CDR3. Trimming took off 4 bases at V and 2 bases at J, with 4 bases between the two ends. The germline CDR1 and CDR2 sequences are MNHNS and SASEGT.

As concerns this clonotype: At one end, the junction sequence differs from germline, possibly due to a read error. The chain couples TRBV11-3 to TRBJ2-1; TRBD2 aligns across 7 bases. This CDR3 is 15 amino acids long. CDR1 is SGHNT and CDR2 is YENEEA in the germline V gene. The CDR3 bases are TGTGCTAGCGGCCGGGGCGGGGGTCAAGGCAATGAGCAGTGCTTC. It translates to CASGRGGGQGNEQCF. Based on the CDR3 plus reference TRBV11-3 and TRBJ2-1, the full variable domain is EAGVVQSPRYKIIEKKQPVAFWCNPISGHNTLYWYLQNLGQGPELLIRYENEEAVDDSQLPKDRFSAERLKGVDSTLKIQPAELGDSAVYLCASGRGGGQGNEQCFGPGTRLTVL.